This entry is about one T cell receptor (beta chain). From germline, CDR1 is MDHEN and CDR2 SYDVKM. The CDR3 is made up of 15 amino acids. V was pared by 2 bases and J by 3 bases, with 11 bases between. In the source study's methods: Estimated nucleated cell counts came from reference gene primer amplification. This table comes from immunoSEQ multiplex PCR, and its TCRdb copy is limited to in-frame clones, with some not included. The V and J calls and clone size were taken over from that table, and D and trimming were inferred from the DNA. Here the sample spans over 100,000 clones, approximately 86% being singletons. The sample comes from a study of blood T cell repertoires in COVID-19. Whole-study context: Sources were T cells, B-cell-depleted T cells, or PBMCs; the material itself was cDNA or gDNA.

Input material: peripheral blood. J is TRBJ1-5 and V is TRBV28; D remains ambiguous. This receptor was obtained from a man over 45 with active or convalescent COVID-19. The CDR3 DNA reads as TGTGCCAGCAGTTTAAGTCAGGCCGACAATCAGCCCCAGCATTTT. It translates to CASSLSQADNQPQHF.